This T cell receptor (beta chain) stems from a study of cytomegalovirus exposure and HLA in healthy donors. Whole-study results and caveats: According to the study, roughly 160 TCR beta chains were cytomegalovirus-associated. TRBV6-2, TRBV6-3 and other indistinguishable V segments were excluded.

All donors participated as healthy donors of bone marrow. This clone has only one observation. Its antigen remains unidentified. The PCR employed 60 Vbeta primers together with 13 Jbeta primers. Method: immunoSEQ multiplex PCR; TCRdb's copy keeps in-frame clones and lacks some. The top ten clones hold 3.5% to 5% of a sample with roughly 140,000 clones, 68% of them seen once. CDR1 is MNHNS, CDR2 SASEGT, per germline. The ends lost 10 bases at V and 4 bases at J; junction bases unmatched: 3. CDR3 length: 12 residues. The sequenced sample consisted of PBMCs. The rearrangement links TRBV6-1 to TRBJ1-1; the match to TRBD1 covers 10 bases. The receptor's source is a man aged 55 to 70 in good health and CMV-seronegative. In nucleotides, the CDR3 is TGTGCCACCCGGGACAGGGGCACTGAAGCTTTCTTT. Residues: CATRDRGTEAFF.